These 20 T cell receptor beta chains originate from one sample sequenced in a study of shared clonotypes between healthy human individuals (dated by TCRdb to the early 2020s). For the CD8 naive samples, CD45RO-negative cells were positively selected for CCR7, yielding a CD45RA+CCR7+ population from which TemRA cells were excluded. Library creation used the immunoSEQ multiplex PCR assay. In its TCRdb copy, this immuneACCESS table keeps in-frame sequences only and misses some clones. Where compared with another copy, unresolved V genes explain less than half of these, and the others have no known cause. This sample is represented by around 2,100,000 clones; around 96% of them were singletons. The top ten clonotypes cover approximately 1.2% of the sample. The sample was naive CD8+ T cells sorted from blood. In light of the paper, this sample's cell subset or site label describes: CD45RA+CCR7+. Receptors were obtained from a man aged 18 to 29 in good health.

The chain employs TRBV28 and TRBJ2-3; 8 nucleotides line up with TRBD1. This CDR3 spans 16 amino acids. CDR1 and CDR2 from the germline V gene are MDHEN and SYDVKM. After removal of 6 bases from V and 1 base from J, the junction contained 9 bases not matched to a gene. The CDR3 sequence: CASRPPSGQGTDTQYF. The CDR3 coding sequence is TGTGCCAGCAGGCCCCCCTCGGGACAGGGCACAGATACGCAGTATTTT.

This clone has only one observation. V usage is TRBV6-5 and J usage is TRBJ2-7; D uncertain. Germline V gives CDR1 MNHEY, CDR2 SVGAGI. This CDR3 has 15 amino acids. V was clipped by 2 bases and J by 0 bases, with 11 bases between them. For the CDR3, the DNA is TGTGCCAGCAGTTACGGCGAATTTCCCTCCTACGAGCAGTACTTC. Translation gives CASSYGEFPSYEQYF.

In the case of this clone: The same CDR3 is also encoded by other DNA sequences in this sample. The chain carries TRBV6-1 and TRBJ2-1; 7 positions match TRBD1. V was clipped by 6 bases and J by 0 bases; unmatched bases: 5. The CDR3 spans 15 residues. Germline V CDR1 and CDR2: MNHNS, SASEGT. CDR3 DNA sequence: TGTGCCAGCAGGGCCCGGGACAGCTCCTACAATGAGCAGTTCTTC. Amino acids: CASRARDSSYNEQFF.

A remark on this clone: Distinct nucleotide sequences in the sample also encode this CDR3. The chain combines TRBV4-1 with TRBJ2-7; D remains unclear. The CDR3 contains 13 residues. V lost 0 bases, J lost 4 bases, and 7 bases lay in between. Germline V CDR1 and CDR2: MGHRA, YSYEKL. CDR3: CASSQDVSYEQYF. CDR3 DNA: TGCGCCAGCAGCCAAGATGTCTCTTACGAGCAGTACTTC.

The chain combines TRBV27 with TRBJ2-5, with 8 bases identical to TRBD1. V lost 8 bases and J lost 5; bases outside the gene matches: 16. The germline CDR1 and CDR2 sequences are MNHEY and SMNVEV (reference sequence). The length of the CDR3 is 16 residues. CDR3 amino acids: CASGGQGLGWGETQYF. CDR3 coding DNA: TGTGCCAGCGGCGGACAGGGTTTGGGATGGGGGGAGACCCAGTACTTC.

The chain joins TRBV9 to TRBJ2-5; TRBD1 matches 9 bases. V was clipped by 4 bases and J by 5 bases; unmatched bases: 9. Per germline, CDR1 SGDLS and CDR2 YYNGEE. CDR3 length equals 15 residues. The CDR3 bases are TGTGCCAGCAGCACGGGACAGGGAACGGGCGAGACCCAGTACTTC. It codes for CASSTGQGTGETQYF.

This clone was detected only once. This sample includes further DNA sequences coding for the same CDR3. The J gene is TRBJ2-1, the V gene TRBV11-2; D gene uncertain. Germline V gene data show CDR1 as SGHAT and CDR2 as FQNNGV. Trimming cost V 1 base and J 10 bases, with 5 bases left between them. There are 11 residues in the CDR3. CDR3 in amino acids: CASSLGLEQFF. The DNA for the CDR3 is TGTGCCAGCAGCTTAGGTTTAGAGCAGTTCTTC.

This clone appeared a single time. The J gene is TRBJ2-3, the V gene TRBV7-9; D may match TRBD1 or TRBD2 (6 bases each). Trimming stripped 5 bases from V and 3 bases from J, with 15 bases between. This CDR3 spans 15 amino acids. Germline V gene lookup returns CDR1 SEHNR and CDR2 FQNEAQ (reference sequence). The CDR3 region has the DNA TGTGCCAGCAGCGAAGGGGGAGGTGGGACAGATACGCAGTATTTT. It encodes CASSEGGGGTDTQYF.

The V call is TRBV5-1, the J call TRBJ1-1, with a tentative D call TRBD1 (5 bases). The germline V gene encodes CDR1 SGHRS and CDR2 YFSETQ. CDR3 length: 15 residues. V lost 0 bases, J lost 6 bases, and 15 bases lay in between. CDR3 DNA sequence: TGCGCCAGCAGCTTGGCCCAGGGAAGTACTCCTGAAGCTTTCTTT. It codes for CASSLAQGSTPEAFF.

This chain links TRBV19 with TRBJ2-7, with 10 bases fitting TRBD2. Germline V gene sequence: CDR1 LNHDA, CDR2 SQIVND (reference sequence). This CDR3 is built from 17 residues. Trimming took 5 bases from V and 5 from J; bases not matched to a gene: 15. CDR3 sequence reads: CASSPRGASGRDNEQYF. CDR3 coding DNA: TGTGCCAGTAGTCCGCGGGGGGCTAGCGGGAGAGATAACGAGCAGTACTTC.

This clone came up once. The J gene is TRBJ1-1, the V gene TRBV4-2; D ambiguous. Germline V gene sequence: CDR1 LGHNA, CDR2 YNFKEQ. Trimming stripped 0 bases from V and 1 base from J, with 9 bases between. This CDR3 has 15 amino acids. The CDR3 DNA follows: TGTGCCAGCAGCCAAGATCTCGCAGGGAACACTGAAGCTTTCTTT. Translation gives CASSQDLAGNTEAFF.

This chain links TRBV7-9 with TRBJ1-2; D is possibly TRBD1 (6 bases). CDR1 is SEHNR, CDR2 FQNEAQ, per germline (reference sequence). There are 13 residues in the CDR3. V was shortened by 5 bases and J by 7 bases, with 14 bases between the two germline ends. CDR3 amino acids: CASSPSDSGGYTF. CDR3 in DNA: TGTGCCAGCAGCCCGTCGGACAGTGGTGGCTACACCTTC.

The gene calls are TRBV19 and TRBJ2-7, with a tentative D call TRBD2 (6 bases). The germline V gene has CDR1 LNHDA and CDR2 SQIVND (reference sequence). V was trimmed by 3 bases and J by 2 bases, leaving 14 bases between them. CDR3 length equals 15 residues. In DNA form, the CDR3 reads TGTGCCAGTAGTATCGGGGTTAGCGGTACCTACGAGCAGTACTTC. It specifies CASSIGVSGTYEQYF.

The CDR3 coding sequence is TGTGCCAGCAGCTTAAACTGGGGCCAGAAAGAGACCCAGTACTTC. Its translation: CASSLNWGQKETQYF. The rearrangement joins TRBV11-2 to TRBJ2-5; TRBD1 might be the D (5 bases). Trimming stripped 2 bases from V and 3 bases from J, with 13 bases between. The CDR3 has 15 amino acids. The germline V gene has CDR1 SGHAT and CDR2 FQNNGV.

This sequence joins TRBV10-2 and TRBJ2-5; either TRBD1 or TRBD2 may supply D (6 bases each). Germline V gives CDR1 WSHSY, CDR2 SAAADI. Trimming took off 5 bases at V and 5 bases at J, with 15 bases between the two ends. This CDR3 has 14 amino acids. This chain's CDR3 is CASSSPGAEETQYF. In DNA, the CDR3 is TGCGCCAGCAGTAGTCCGGGGGCCGAGGAGACCCAGTACTTC.

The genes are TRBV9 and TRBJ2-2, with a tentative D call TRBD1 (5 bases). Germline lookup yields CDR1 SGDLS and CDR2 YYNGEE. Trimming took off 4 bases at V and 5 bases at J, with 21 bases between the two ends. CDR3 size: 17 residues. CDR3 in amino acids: CASSHPAGSFYTGELFF. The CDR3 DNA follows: TGTGCCAGCAGCCACCCCGCAGGGTCATTTTATACCGGGGAGCTGTTTTTT.

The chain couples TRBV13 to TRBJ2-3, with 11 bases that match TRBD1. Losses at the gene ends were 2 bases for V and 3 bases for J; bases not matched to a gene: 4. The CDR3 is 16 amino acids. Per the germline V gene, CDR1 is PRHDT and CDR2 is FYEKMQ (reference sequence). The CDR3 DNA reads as TGTGCCAGCAGCTTACTAGGACAGGGGGCGACAGATACGCAGTATTTT. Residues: CASSLLGQGATDTQYF.

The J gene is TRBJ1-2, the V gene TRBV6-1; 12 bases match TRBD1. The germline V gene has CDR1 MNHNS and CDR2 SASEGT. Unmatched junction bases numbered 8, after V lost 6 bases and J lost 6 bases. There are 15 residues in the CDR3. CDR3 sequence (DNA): TGTGCCAGCAGCGCCCGGGACAGGGGGCGAGATGGCTACACCTTC. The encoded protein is CASSARDRGRDGYTF.

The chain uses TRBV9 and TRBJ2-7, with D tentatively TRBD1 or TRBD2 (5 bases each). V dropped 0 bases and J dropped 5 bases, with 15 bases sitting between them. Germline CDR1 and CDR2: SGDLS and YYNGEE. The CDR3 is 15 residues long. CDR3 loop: CASSVEVGRVDEQYF. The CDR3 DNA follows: TGTGCCAGCAGCGTAGAAGTGGGGCGGGTGGACGAGCAGTACTTC.

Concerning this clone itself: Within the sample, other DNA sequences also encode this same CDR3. CDR3 region: CASSVGGAGEQYF. The CDR3 DNA is TGTGCCAGCAGCGTAGGAGGAGCGGGGGAGCAGTACTTC. The gene calls are TRBV9 and TRBJ2-7; TRBD2 agrees at 7 bases. The CDR3 runs 13 residues. Trimming removed 0 bases from V and 7 bases from J; junction bases left unmatched: 4. Germline loops: CDR1 SGDLS, CDR2 YYNGEE.